This passage covers 26 T cell receptor beta chains from one sample sequenced in a study of T-cell reconstitution after alpha-beta-depleted transplantation in children. Preparation of the TCRbeta library was carried out with unique molecular identifiers. TCRdb redid the calling of the PCR reads with MiXCR, one entry per CDR3 protein. The data show about 900,000 distinct CDR3 sequences, less than 30% seen once. Sequenced here: PBMCs, mostly from graft donor cells, sampled 360 days after TCRalphabeta/CD19-depleted stem cell transplant. The receptors originated from a boy under two years old who had a stem cell transplant for SCID, so the T cells may come from the graft donor.

The chain joins TRBV4-3 to TRBJ1-1, with TRBD1 as a possible D gene (6 bases). The germline V and J ends were trimmed by 0 bases and 0 bases, with 20 bases remaining between them. This CDR3 comprises 19 residues. Germline-derived CDR1 and CDR2 are LGHNA and YSLEER. This chain's CDR3 is CASSQDLWDTEFLNTEAFF. As DNA, the CDR3 is TGCGCCAGCAGCCAAGATTTGTGGGACACCGAATTTTTGAACACTGAAGCTTTCTTT.

This rearrangement joins TRBV28 to TRBJ1-1; 7 nucleotides agree with TRBD1. The V and J ends lost 4 bases and 0 bases, in that order; junction bases with no gene match: 8. Germline CDR1 is MDHEN and CDR2 is SYDVKM. The CDR3 loop spans 16 amino acids. The CDR3 loop reads CASSSHTGAVNTEAFF. CDR3 nucleotide sequence: TGTGCCAGCAGTTCGCATACAGGGGCGGTGAACACTGAAGCTTTCTTT.

This clonotype was recorded a few times. The chain uses TRBV19 and TRBJ1-2; D may be TRBD1 (5 bases). Deletions cut 7 bases from V and 4 bases from J, with 19 bases between. This CDR3 has 15 residues. Looked up from germline, CDR1 is LNHDA and CDR2 is SQIVND (reference sequence). CDR3 sequence reads: CASTETGAIAYGYTF. The CDR3, as DNA: TGTGCCAGTACCGAAACAGGCGCAATCGCCTATGGCTACACCTTC. Drawing the rest from reference TRBV19 and TRBJ1-2, the complete variable domain is DGGITQSPKYLFRKEGQNVTLSCEQNLNHDAMYWYRQDPGQGLRLIYYSQIVNDFQKGDIAEGYSVSREKKESFPLTVTSAQKNPTAFYLCASTETGAIAYGYTFGSGTRLTVV.

The table lists this clonotype with many counts. CDR3 DNA: TGTGCCAGCAGTCAACAGGGAATCACTGAAGCTTTCTTT. This sequence encodes CASSQQGITEAFF. The rearrangement joins TRBV28 to TRBJ1-1, with a tentative D call TRBD1 (6 bases). This CDR3 comprises 13 residues. Germline assignment: CDR1 MDHEN and CDR2 SYDVKM. The V and J ends lost 5 bases and 4 bases respectively, with 11 bases between them.

This clonotype was picked up a small number of times. The CDR3 nucleotides read TGCAGTGCTCCCCGCTCCGGGACCCTTCAGAACAATGAGCAGTTCTTC. The encoded protein is CSAPRSGTLQNNEQFF. This rearrangement joins TRBV20-1 to TRBJ2-1; either TRBD1 or TRBD2 may fit D (5 bases each). CDR1 and CDR2 (germline): DFQATT, SNEGSKA (reference sequence). The V and J ends lost 5 bases and 5 bases respectively, with 22 bases between them. The CDR3 is 16 residues long.

This clonotype appeared a few times. The chain is built from TRBV6-6 and TRBJ2-7; 7 bases line up with TRBD2. V was clipped by 8 bases and J by 5 bases; unmatched bases: 3. Germline CDR1 reads MNHNY; CDR2 reads SVGAGI (reference sequence). There are 11 residues in the CDR3. The DNA for the CDR3 is TGTGCCAGCGGAACTAGCGACGAGCAGTACTTC. It codes for CASGTSDEQYF.

This clonotype appeared a few times. The gene calls are TRBV12-3 or TRBV12-4 and TRBJ2-1; TRBD2 might be the D (6 bases). The CDR3 covers 14 residues. V was clipped by 3 bases and J by 4 bases, with 10 bases between them. The CDR3 region is CASSFSGEYNEQFF. The CDR3 DNA is TGTGCCAGCAGTTTCTCGGGGGAGTACAATGAGCAGTTCTTC.

The chain recombines TRBV5-1 with TRBJ1-6; possibly TRBD1 for D (6 bases). Trimming cost V 1 base and J 8 bases, with 10 bases left between them. The CDR3 is made up of 14 amino acids. The germline gives CDR1 SGHRS, CDR2 YFSETQ. The CDR3 spells CASSLFRGDSPLHF. DNA of the CDR3: TGCGCCAGCAGCTTGTTCAGGGGTGATTCACCCCTCCACTTT.

This chain uses TRBV6-5 with TRBJ2-1; 11 bases align to TRBD1. The CDR3 is 16 residues long. The germline V gene encodes CDR1 MNHEY and CDR2 SVGAGI. V lost 2 bases and J lost 7; bases outside the gene matches: 7. The DNA for the CDR3 is TGTGCCAGCAGTTACGGGGCCGGGACAGGGGGAAATGAGCAGTTCTTC. Protein sequence: CASSYGAGTGGNEQFF.

The gene calls are TRBV27 and TRBJ1-1, with a possible D match to TRBD1 (5 bases). V gave up 4 bases and J gave up 4 bases, with 22 bases separating them. CDR3 length equals 17 residues. Germline lookup yields CDR1 MNHEY and CDR2 SMNVEV (reference sequence). The CDR3 loop is CASSSLLQGTGGTEAFF. CDR3 DNA sequence: TGTGCCAGCAGTTCTCTCCTGCAGGGTACGGGTGGCACTGAAGCTTTCTTT.

The chain employs TRBV27 and TRBJ1-2; the D gene is possibly TRBD1 (5 bases). Trimming pared 2 bases from V and 6 bases from J, leaving 10 bases between. Germline V gives CDR1 MNHEY, CDR2 SMNVEV (reference sequence). CDR3 length equals 13 residues. CDR3 sequence: CASSLGAGNGYTF. The CDR3 nucleotides read TGTGCCAGCAGTTTAGGAGCAGGGAATGGCTACACCTTC.

The V and J genes are TRBV10-3 and TRBJ2-5; 9 nucleotides agree with TRBD2. Germline V gene data show CDR1 as ENHRY and CDR2 as SYGVKD. The CDR3 is made up of 16 amino acids. V lost 4 bases, J lost 1 base, and 7 bases stayed unmatched. Written as DNA, the CDR3 is TGTGCCATCAGTGCTCGGGCTAGCGGGGCCCAAGAGACCCAGTACTTC. Amino acids: CAISARASGAQETQYF.

V usage is TRBV28 and J usage is TRBJ1-1; D is perhaps TRBD1 (5 bases). The CDR3 totals 13 residues. Germline assignment: CDR1 MDHEN and CDR2 SYDVKM. Trimming removed 8 bases from V and 1 base from J, with 11 bases in between. CDR3 in amino acids: CASAGTPNTEAFF. The CDR3 DNA reads TGTGCCAGCGCAGGGACGCCGAACACTGAAGCTTTCTTT.

V usage is TRBV7-9 and J usage is TRBJ2-5; 7 bases align to TRBD2. CDR1 and CDR2 from the germline V gene are SEHNR and FQNEAQ (reference sequence). This CDR3 has 15 amino acids. With V trimmed by 1 base and J by 3 bases, 5 bases remained unmatched. The CDR3, as DNA: TGTGCCAGCAGCTTAGGGACTAGGGTTGAAGAGACCCAGTACTTC. This encodes CASSLGTRVEETQYF.

This rearrangement joins TRBV29-1 to TRBJ2-1; 10 nucleotides agree with TRBD1. Germline V lookup: CDR1 SQVTM, CDR2 ANQGSEA. V was pared by 3 bases and J by 1 base, with 3 bases of the junction left unmatched. The CDR3 runs to 15 residues. The CDR3 loop reads CSVDRTGGSYNEQFF. The CDR3 coding sequence is TGCAGCGTTGATCGGACAGGGGGGTCCTACAATGAGCAGTTCTTC.

The sample holds a few counts of this clonotype. The chain is built from TRBV3-1 and TRBJ2-5; D call uncertain. Per germline, CDR1 LGHDT and CDR2 YNNKEL (reference sequence). The ends were cut back, 0 bases at V and 5 bases at J, with 4 bases in the middle. This CDR3 region has 12 residues. CDR3 in amino acids: CASSQEWETQYF. In nucleotides, the CDR3 is TGTGCCAGCAGCCAAGAATGGGAGACCCAGTACTTC.

Only a few counts were recorded for this clonotype. This chain links TRBV10-3 with TRBJ2-3, with 14 bases lining up with TRBD2. Unmatched junction bases numbered 9, after V lost 8 bases and J lost 11 bases. The germline gives CDR1 ENHRY, CDR2 SYGVKD. There are 14 residues in the CDR3. CDR3 nucleotide sequence: TGTGCCATCTCACAGGGACTAGCGGGGGCCCTGCAGTATTTT. As protein: CAISQGLAGALQYF.

This clonotype was seen only once. J is TRBJ2-7 and V is TRBV12-3 or TRBV12-4; D gene uncertain. V was clipped by 8 bases and J by 3 bases, with 17 bases between them. The CDR3 sequence is 14 residues long. The CDR3 loop reads CASQLGQWSYEQYF. CDR3 DNA sequence: TGTGCCAGCCAACTCGGGCAGTGGAGCTACGAGCAGTACTTC.

This clonotype was counted a few times. The V and J genes are TRBV12-3 or TRBV12-4 and TRBJ2-7, with a tentative D call TRBD2 (5 bases). Trimming left V 6 bases short and J 2 bases short, with 14 bases between. The CDR3 consists of 14 residues. CDR3 bases: TGTGCCAGCAGCCCCCCTAGCAACCCCTACGAGCAGTACTTC. It codes for CASSPPSNPYEQYF.

CDR3 DNA: TGTGCCAGCAGCCGTAGGGGACAGGGAATAATTCTAGCCAAAAACATTCAGTACTTC. This sequence encodes CASSRRGQGIILAKNIQYF. The chain links TRBV11-2 to TRBJ2-4, with TRBD1 matching over 9 bases. The J segment lost 0 bases and the V segment lost 5 bases, leaving 14 bases of the junction unmatched. The CDR3 is 19 residues long. Germline CDR1 SGHAT, CDR2 FQNNGV.

This clonotype was detected only a few times. Germline is not matched at one junction end, which may reflect a read error. The chain couples TRBV12-3 or TRBV12-4 to TRBJ2-7; possible D gene TRBD1, 6 bases. This CDR3 is built from 12 residues. The CDR3 sequence is CASSLRLGHGNF. In DNA form, the CDR3 reads TGTGCCAGCAGTTTGAGGTTGGGACATGGGAACTTC.

The chain has TRBV5-5 and TRBJ2-3; TRBD1 or TRBD2 may be the D gene (5 bases each). In germline, CDR1 is SGHKS, CDR2 YYEKEE (reference sequence). The CDR3 contains 15 residues. With 4 bases removed from V and 4 bases from J, the gap between germline ends came to 16 bases. CDR3 amino acids: CASSPGTALADTQYF. Here the CDR3 DNA reads TGTGCCAGCAGCCCCGGGACCGCATTGGCAGATACGCAGTATTTT.

V is TRBV7-9 and J is TRBJ2-6; D gene ambiguous. V was shortened by 4 bases and J by 0 bases, with 10 bases between the two germline ends. The V gene's germline CDR1 is SEHNR and CDR2 FQNEAQ (reference sequence). The CDR3 is 16 residues long. The CDR3 here is CASSSDPSSGANVLTF. In nucleotides, the CDR3 is TGTGCCAGCAGCTCGGACCCCAGCTCTGGGGCCAACGTCCTGACTTTC.

This clonotype was counted a few times. The chain couples TRBV12-3 or TRBV12-4 to TRBJ2-7; a weak D match, TRBD1 (5 bases). This CDR3 region has 16 residues. The ends were cut back, 6 bases at V and 3 bases at J, with 21 bases in the middle. The CDR3: CASRASSPGQLYEQYF. CDR3 bases: TGTGCCAGCAGGGCCTCGTCCCCTGGACAACTCTACGAGCAGTACTTC.

The V call is TRBV28, the J call TRBJ1-6; D remains unclear. Germline V gene sequence: CDR1 MDHEN, CDR2 SYDVKM. CDR3 length equals 11 residues. V was trimmed by 2 bases and J by 13 bases, leaving 6 bases between them. The CDR3 nucleotides read TGTGCCAGCAGTTTAGCGGGTCCCCTCCACTTT. It is translated as CASSLAGPLHF.

The chain combines TRBV20-1 with TRBJ2-3, with D hard to call. Trimming took 0 bases from V and 3 from J, leaving 25 bases between them. The germline CDR1 and CDR2 sequences are DFQATT and SNEGSKA (reference sequence). The CDR3 has 19 residues. The CDR3 here is CSARDRNQIWVPSTDTQYF. The CDR3 nucleotides are TGCAGTGCTAGAGACCGGAATCAGATTTGGGTCCCCTCAACAGATACGCAGTATTTT.